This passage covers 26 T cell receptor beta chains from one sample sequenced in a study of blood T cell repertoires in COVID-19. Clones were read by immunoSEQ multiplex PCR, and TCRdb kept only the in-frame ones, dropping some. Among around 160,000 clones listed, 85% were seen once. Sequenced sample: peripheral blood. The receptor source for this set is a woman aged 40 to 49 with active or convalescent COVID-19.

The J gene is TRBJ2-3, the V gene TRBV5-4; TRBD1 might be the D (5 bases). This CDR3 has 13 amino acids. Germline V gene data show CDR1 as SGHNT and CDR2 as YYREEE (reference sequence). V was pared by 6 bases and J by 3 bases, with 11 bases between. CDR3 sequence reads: CASNVAGTDTQYF. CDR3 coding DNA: TGTGCCAGCAACGTCGCAGGGACAGATACGCAGTATTTT.

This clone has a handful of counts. In DNA, the CDR3 is TGTGCCAGCAGCCCGGGACTCGAGCAGTACTTC. Its translation is CASSPGLEQYF. This chain connects TRBV6-5 to TRBJ2-7, with TRBD2 as a possible D gene (6 bases). Germline assignment: CDR1 MNHEY and CDR2 SVGAGI. V was clipped by 6 bases and J by 6 bases, with 9 bases between them. This CDR3 is 11 amino acids long.

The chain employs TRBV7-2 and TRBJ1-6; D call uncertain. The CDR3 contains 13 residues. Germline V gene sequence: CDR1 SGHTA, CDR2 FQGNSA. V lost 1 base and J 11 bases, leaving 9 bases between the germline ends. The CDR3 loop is CASSLVGGAPLHF. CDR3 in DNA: TGTGCCAGCAGCTTAGTGGGCGGGGCACCCCTCCACTTT.

CDR3 in amino acids: CASSATVGDNSPLHF. The DNA of the CDR3 is TGTGCCAGCAGCGCCACGGTAGGAGATAATTCACCCCTCCACTTT. The genes are TRBV9 and TRBJ1-6, with D hard to call. CDR1 is SGDLS and CDR2 is YYNGEE in the germline V gene. Trimming left V 3 bases short and J 5 bases short, with 12 bases between. CDR3 size: 15 residues.

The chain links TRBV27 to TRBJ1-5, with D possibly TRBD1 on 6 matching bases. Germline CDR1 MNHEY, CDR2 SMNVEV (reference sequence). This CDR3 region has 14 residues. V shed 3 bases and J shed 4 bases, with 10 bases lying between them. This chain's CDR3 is CASSFNRENQPQHF. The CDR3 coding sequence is TGTGCCAGCAGTTTTAACAGGGAAAATCAGCCCCAGCATTTT.

CDR3 nucleotides: TGTGCCAGTAGTTACGGTCTTGGAGGTGGAAACACCATATATTTT. Its translation is CASSYGLGGGNTIYF. The gene calls are TRBV19 and TRBJ1-3; D uncertain. The germline gives CDR1 LNHDA, CDR2 SQIVND (reference sequence). CDR3 length: 15 residues. V gave up 5 bases and J gave up 3 bases, with 14 bases separating them.

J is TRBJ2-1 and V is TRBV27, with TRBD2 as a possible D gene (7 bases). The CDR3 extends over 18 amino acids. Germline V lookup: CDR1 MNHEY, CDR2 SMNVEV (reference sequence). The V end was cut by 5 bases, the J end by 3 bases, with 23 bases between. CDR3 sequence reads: CASSQGGVWWEGYNEQFF. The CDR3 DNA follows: TGTGCCAGCAGTCAAGGGGGGGTTTGGTGGGAGGGCTACAATGAGCAGTTCTTC.

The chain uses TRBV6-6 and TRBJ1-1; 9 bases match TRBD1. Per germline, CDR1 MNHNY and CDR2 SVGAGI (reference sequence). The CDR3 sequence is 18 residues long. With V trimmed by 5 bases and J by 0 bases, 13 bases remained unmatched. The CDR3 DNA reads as TGTGCCAGCAGTCCCCGGGACAGGGCACTTCTCATGAACACTGAAGCTTTCTTT. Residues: CASSPRDRALLMNTEAFF.

This chain's CDR3 is CASSGGQPGEKLFF. CDR3 nucleotides: TGTGCCAGCAGCGGAGGACAGCCCGGGGAAAAACTGTTTTTT. The chain uses TRBV9 and TRBJ1-4, with D possibly matching TRBD1 (6 bases). CDR1 is SGDLS and CDR2 is YYNGEE in the germline V gene. The CDR3 runs to 14 residues. Trimming took off 3 bases at V and 8 bases at J, with 14 bases between the two ends.

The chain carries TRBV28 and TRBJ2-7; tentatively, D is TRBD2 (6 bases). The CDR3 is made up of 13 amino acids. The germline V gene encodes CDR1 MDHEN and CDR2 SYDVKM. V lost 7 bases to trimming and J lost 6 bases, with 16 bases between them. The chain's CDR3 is CASTERAGREQYF. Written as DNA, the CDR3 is TGTGCCAGCACCGAGCGGGCTGGCCGCGAGCAGTACTTC.

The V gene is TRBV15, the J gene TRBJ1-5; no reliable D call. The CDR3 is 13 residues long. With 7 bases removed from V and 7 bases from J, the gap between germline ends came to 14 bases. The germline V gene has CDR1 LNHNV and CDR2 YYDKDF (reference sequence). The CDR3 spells CATTSGSGQPQHF. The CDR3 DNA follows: TGTGCCACCACGTCGGGGTCGGGGCAGCCCCAGCATTTT. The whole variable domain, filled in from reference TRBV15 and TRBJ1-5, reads DAMVIQNPRYQVTQFGKPVTLSCSQTLNHNVMYWYQQKSSQAPKLLFHYYDKDFNNEADTPDNFQSRRPNTSFCFLDIRSPGLGDTAMYLCATTSGSGQPQHFGDGTRLSIL.

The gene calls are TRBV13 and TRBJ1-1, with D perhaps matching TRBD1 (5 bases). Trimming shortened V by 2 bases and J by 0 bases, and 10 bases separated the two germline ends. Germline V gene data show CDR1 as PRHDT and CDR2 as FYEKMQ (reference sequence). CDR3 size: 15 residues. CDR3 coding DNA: TGTGCCAGCAGCTTACGACAGATCATGAACACTGAAGCTTTCTTT. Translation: CASSLRQIMNTEAFF.

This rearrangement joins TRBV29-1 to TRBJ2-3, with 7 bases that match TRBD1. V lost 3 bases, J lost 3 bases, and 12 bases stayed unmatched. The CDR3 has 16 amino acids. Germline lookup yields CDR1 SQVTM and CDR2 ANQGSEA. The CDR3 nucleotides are TGCAGCGTTGATGGGTTGACAGGGAAGGCGACAGATACGCAGTATTTT. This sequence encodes CSVDGLTGKATDTQYF.

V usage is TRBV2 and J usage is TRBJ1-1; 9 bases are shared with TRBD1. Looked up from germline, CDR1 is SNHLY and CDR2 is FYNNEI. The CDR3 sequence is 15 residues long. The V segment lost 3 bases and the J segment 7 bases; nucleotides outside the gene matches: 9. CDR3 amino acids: CASSELGTGQDEAFF. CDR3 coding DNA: TGTGCCAGCAGTGAGTTGGGGACAGGGCAAGATGAAGCTTTCTTT. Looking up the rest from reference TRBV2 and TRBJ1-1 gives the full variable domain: EPEVTQTPSHQVTQMGQEVILRCVPISNHLYFYWYRQILGQKVEFLVSFYNNEISEKSEIFDDQFSVERPDGSNFTLKIRSTKLEDSAMYFCASSELGTGQDEAFFGQGTRLTVV.

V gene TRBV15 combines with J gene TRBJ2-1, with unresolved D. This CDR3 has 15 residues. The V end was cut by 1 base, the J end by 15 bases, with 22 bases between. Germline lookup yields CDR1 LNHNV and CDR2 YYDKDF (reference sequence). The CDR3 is CATSRGGFRPPVGFF. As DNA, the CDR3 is TGTGCCACCAGCAGAGGAGGCTTTCGCCCACCGGTGGGGTTCTTC.

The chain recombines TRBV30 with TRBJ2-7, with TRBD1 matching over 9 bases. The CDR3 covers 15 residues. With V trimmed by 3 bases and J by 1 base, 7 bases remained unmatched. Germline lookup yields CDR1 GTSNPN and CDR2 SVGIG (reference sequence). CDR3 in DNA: TGTGCCTGGAGCGATGACAGGGGGGAATCCTACGAGCAGTACTTC. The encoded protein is CAWSDDRGESYEQYF.

The CDR3: CASTGQAPLEGYTF. The CDR3 DNA reads as TGCGCCAGCACCGGACAGGCCCCATTGGAGGGCTACACCTTC. The chain couples TRBV5-1 to TRBJ1-2, with 7 bases lining up with TRBD1. V trimming: 6 bases; J trimming: 8 bases; junction bases outside the gene matches: 13. This CDR3 region has 14 residues. Germline V gene lookup returns CDR1 SGHRS and CDR2 YFSETQ.

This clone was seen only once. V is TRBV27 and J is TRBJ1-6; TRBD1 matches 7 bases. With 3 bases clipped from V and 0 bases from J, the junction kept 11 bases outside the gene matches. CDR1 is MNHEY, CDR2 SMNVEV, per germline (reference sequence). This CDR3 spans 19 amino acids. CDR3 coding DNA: TGTGCCAGCAGTTTCCGGACTCAACAGGGGAGCTCCTATAATTCACCCCTCCACTTT. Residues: CASSFRTQQGSSYNSPLHF.

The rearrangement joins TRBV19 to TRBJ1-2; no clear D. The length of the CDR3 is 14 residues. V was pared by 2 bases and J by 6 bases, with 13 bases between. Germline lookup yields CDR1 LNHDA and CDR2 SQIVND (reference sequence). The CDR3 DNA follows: TGTGCCAGTAGTATAAATGTACAGTCGGATGGCTACACCTTC. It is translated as CASSINVQSDGYTF.

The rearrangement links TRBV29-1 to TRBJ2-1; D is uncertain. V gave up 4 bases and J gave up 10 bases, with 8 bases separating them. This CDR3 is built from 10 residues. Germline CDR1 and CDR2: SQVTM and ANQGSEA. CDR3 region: CSVGSVEQFF. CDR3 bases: TGCAGCGTTGGCAGCGTCGAGCAGTTCTTC.

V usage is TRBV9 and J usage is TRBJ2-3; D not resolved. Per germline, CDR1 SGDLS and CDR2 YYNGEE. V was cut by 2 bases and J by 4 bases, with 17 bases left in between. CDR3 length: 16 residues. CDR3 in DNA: TGTGCCAGCAGCGTCCAAATCGGAACAGTACCAGATACGCAGTATTTT. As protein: CASSVQIGTVPDTQYF.

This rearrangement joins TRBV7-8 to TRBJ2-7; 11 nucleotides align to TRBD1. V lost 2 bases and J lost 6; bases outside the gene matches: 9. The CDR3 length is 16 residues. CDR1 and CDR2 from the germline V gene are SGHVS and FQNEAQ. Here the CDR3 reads CASSLLPGQGAVEQYF. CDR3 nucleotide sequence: TGTGCCAGCAGCTTACTTCCCGGACAGGGGGCAGTCGAGCAGTACTTC.

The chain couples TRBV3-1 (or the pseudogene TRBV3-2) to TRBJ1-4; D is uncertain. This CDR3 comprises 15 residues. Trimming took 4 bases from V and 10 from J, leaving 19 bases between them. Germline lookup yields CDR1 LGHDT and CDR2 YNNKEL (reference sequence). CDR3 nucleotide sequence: TGTGCCAGCAGCCCTCCCGGCCCCGCGACGGGAAAACTGTTTTTT. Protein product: CASSPPGPATGKLFF.

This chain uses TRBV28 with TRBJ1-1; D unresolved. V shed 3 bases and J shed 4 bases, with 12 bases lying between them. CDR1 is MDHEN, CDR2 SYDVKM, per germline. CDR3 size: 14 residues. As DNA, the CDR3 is TGTGCCAGCAGTTTTAGGTGGGGAGGCACTGAAGCTTTCTTT. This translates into CASSFRWGGTEAFF.

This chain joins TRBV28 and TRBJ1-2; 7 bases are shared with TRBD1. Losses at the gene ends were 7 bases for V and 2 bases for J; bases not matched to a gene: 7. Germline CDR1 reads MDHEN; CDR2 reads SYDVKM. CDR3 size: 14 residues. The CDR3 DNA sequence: TGTGCCAGCACCCCAGGAGGGGGCAACTATGGCTACACCTTC. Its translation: CASTPGGGNYGYTF.

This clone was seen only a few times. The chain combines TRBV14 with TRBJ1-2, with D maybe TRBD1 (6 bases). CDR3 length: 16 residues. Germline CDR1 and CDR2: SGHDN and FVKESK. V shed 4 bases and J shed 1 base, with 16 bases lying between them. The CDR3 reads CASSRLQGGINYGYTF. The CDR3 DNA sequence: TGTGCCAGCAGCCGTTTACAGGGAGGGATTAACTATGGCTACACCTTC.